Listed below are T cell receptor beta chains from one sample, sequenced in a study of OX40 agonist ivuxolimab in advanced cancers. Profiling relied on immunoSEQ multiplex PCR, and the TCRdb table lists in-frame clones only, not all of them. The sample consists of 55,000 to 60,000 clones, roughly 84% of them appearing once. Sample: CD4+ or CD8+ T cells sorted from blood, taken in a trial of the OX40 agonist ivuxolimab. The receptors were gathered from an adult with an advanced solid tumor such as melanoma, head and neck, liver or kidney cancer. Each CDR3 is given with its conserved first and last residue. A D gene is named only where the DNA matches it firmly. Size values are once, few and many counts, or a class for expanded clones, and some rows have none.

v_call: TRBV10-3
d_call: TRBD1
clone_size: few
j_call: TRBJ2-2
cdr3_aa: CAAKQGMSGELFF
cdr3_nt: TGTGCCGCGAAACAGGGGATGTCCGGGGAGCTGTTTTTT

v_call: TRBV7-2
d_call: .
clone_size: .
j_call: TRBJ2-5
cdr3_aa: CASSPRETQYF
cdr3_nt: TGTGCCAGCAGCCCTAGGGAGACCCAGTACTTC

v_call: TRBV5-4
d_call: TRBD1
clone_size: .
j_call: TRBJ1-1
cdr3_aa: CASSVQGAFGEAFF
cdr3_nt: TGTGCCAGCAGCGTTCAGGGGGCTTTTGGAGAAGCTTTCTTT

v_call: TRBV11-2
d_call: .
clone_size: .
j_call: TRBJ2-6
cdr3_aa: CASSLETSGANVLTF
cdr3_nt: TGTGCCAGCAGCTTAGAGACGTCTGGGGCCAACGTCCTGACTTTC

v_call: TRBV27
d_call: .
clone_size: .
j_call: TRBJ1-5
cdr3_aa: CASSLGRNQPQHF
cdr3_nt: TGTGCCAGCAGTTTGGGAAGGAATCAGCCCCAGCATTTT

v_call: TRBV27
d_call: TRBD1
clone_size: .
j_call: TRBJ1-5
cdr3_aa: CASSKTGRGPNQPQHF
cdr3_nt: TGTGCCAGCAGTAAAACGGGGAGGGGGCCCAATCAGCCCCAGCATTTT

v_call: TRBV7-2
d_call: .
clone_size: .
j_call: TRBJ1-6
cdr3_aa: CASSQTGGTSPLHF
cdr3_nt: TGTGCCAGCAGCCAGACCGGGGGGACCTCACCCCTCCACTTT

v_call: TRBV4-1
d_call: .
clone_size: .
j_call: TRBJ1-4
cdr3_aa: CASSLISGILGRLFF
cdr3_nt: TGCGCCAGCAGCTTAATTTCCGGGATCCTTGGTCGGCTGTTTTTT

v_call: TRBV2
d_call: .
clone_size: .
j_call: TRBJ2-1
cdr3_aa: CASSGRDFHNEQFF
cdr3_nt: TGTGCCAGCAGTGGGCGGGACTTCCACAATGAGCAGTTCTTC

v_call: TRBV23-1
d_call: .
clone_size: .
j_call: TRBJ2-7
cdr3_aa: CASSQSTQGRGAYEQYF
cdr3_nt: TGCGCCAGCAGTCAATCTACCCAGGGGAGGGGGGCCTACGAGCAGTACTTC

v_call: TRBV7-9
d_call: .
clone_size: few
j_call: TRBJ1-2
cdr3_aa: CASSYASPGKSNGYTF
cdr3_nt: TGTGCCAGCAGCTACGCCAGTCCAGGGAAGAGCAATGGCTACACCTTC

v_call: TRBV10-3
d_call: .
clone_size: .
j_call: TRBJ2-5
cdr3_aa: CAISEGSPETQYF
cdr3_nt: TGTGCCATCAGTGAAGGTAGTCCAGAGACCCAGTACTTC

v_call: TRBV27
d_call: .
clone_size: few
j_call: TRBJ1-5
cdr3_aa: CASRAGAEYGQPQHF
cdr3_nt: TGTGCCAGCAGGGCAGGGGCGGAGTACGGTCAGCCCCAGCATTTT

v_call: TRBV20-1
d_call: .
clone_size: .
j_call: TRBJ1-4
cdr3_aa: CSAPSNEKLFF
cdr3_nt: TGCAGTGCACCCAGTAATGAAAAACTGTTTTTT

v_call: TRBV5-4
d_call: .
clone_size: .
j_call: TRBJ2-4
cdr3_aa: CASSSEGGKNIQYF
cdr3_nt: TGTGCCAGCAGCTCGGAGGGGGGCAAAAACATTCAGTACTTC

v_call: TRBV5-4
d_call: .
clone_size: .
j_call: TRBJ1-6
cdr3_aa: CASSRKGPLHF
cdr3_nt: TGTGCCAGCAGCAGGAAGGGTCCCCTCCACTTT

v_call: TRBV29-1
d_call: .
clone_size: .
j_call: TRBJ2-3
cdr3_aa: CSVVRGDTQYF
cdr3_nt: TGCAGCGTTGTGAGGGGAGATACGCAGTATTTT

v_call: TRBV6-4
d_call: TRBD2
clone_size: .
j_call: TRBJ2-1
cdr3_aa: CASSALAGSLGEQFF
cdr3_nt: TGTGCCAGCAGTGCACTAGCGGGATCCCTCGGGGAGCAGTTCTTC

v_call: TRBV5-1
d_call: TRBD2
clone_size: .
j_call: TRBJ2-2
cdr3_aa: CASSLVASGRATGELFF
cdr3_nt: TGCGCCAGCAGCTTGGTTGCTAGCGGGAGGGCGACCGGGGAGCTGTTTTTT

v_call: TRBV5-5
d_call: .
clone_size: once
j_call: TRBJ1-4
cdr3_aa: CASSREAGADEKLFF
cdr3_nt: TGTGCCAGCAGCCGGGAGGCAGGGGCGGATGAAAAACTGTTTTTT

v_call: TRBV2
d_call: TRBD2
clone_size: .
j_call: TRBJ2-7
cdr3_aa: CASSGTSGRGEQYF
cdr3_nt: TGTGCCAGCAGCGGGACTAGCGGGAGGGGCGAGCAGTACTTC

v_call: TRBV29-1
d_call: TRBD1
clone_size: .
j_call: TRBJ1-1
cdr3_aa: CSVESGQGMNTEAFF
cdr3_nt: TGCAGCGTTGAAAGCGGACAGGGCATGAACACTGAAGCTTTCTTT

v_call: TRBV29-1
d_call: TRBD2
clone_size: .
j_call: TRBJ2-3
cdr3_aa: CSVEGALAGPITDTQYF
cdr3_nt: TGCAGCGTCGAAGGAGCACTAGCGGGCCCTATCACAGATACGCAGTATTTT

v_call: TRBV28
d_call: .
clone_size: .
j_call: TRBJ1-4
cdr3_aa: CASSVVGGRSEKLFF
cdr3_nt: TGTGCCAGCAGTGTAGTGGGGGGGCGGAGTGAAAAACTGTTTTTT

v_call: TRBV5-1
d_call: .
clone_size: once
j_call: TRBJ2-3
cdr3_aa: CASSFSTDTQYF
cdr3_nt: TGCGCCAGCAGCTTCAGCACAGATACGCAGTATTTT

v_call: TRBV6-5
d_call: TRBD2
clone_size: .
j_call: TRBJ2-3
cdr3_aa: CASSYASGGYTDTQYF
cdr3_nt: TGTGCCAGCAGTTACGCTAGCGGGGGATACACAGATACGCAGTATTTT

v_call: TRBV19
d_call: .
clone_size: once
j_call: TRBJ1-1
cdr3_aa: CASSPQTGRTNTEAFF
cdr3_nt: TGTGCCAGTAGTCCCCAAACGGGACGGACTAACACTGAAGCTTTCTTT

v_call: TRBV28
d_call: .
clone_size: .
j_call: TRBJ1-6
cdr3_aa: CASSPRRGLNYNSPLHF
cdr3_nt: TGTGCCAGCAGTCCGAGAAGGGGCCTCAACTATAATTCACCCCTCCACTTT

v_call: TRBV9
d_call: .
clone_size: .
j_call: TRBJ1-5
cdr3_aa: CASSPDGRAGYQPQHF
cdr3_nt: TGTGCCAGCAGCCCCGACGGGCGGGCAGGTTATCAGCCCCAGCATTTT

v_call: TRBV5-1
d_call: TRBD1
clone_size: .
j_call: TRBJ2-5
cdr3_aa: CASSSVGQGGEKETQYF
cdr3_nt: TGCGCCAGCAGCTCCGTGGGACAGGGGGGTGAGAAAGAGACCCAGTACTTC

v_call: TRBV2
d_call: .
clone_size: few
j_call: TRBJ1-1
cdr3_aa: CASSSDQNTEAFF
cdr3_nt: TGTGCCAGCAGTTCCGACCAGAACACTGAAGCTTTCTTT

v_call: TRBV18
d_call: TRBD2
clone_size: .
j_call: TRBJ2-7
cdr3_aa: CASSPPSGGSYEQYF
cdr3_nt: TGTGCCAGCTCACCCCCTAGCGGAGGATCCTACGAGCAGTACTTC

v_call: TRBV18
d_call: TRBD1
clone_size: once
j_call: TRBJ1-5
cdr3_aa: CASSPTLGTGGYSNQPQHF
cdr3_nt: TGTGCCAGCTCACCGACCCTCGGGACAGGGGGATATAGCAATCAGCCCCAGCATTTT

v_call: TRBV10-3
d_call: .
clone_size: .
j_call: TRBJ2-7
cdr3_aa: CAISGGDEQYF
cdr3_nt: TGTGCCATCAGTGGGGGGGACGAGCAGTACTTC

v_call: TRBV5-1
d_call: TRBD1
clone_size: .
j_call: TRBJ1-4
cdr3_aa: CASSLAGTGDEKLFF
cdr3_nt: TGCGCCAGCAGCTTGGCAGGGACAGGGGACGAAAAACTGTTTTTT

v_call: TRBV7-9
d_call: .
clone_size: once
j_call: TRBJ1-4
cdr3_aa: CASDQISTNEKLFF
cdr3_nt: TGTGCCAGCGATCAAATCTCGACTAATGAAAAACTGTTTTTT

v_call: TRBV19
d_call: TRBD2
clone_size: .
j_call: TRBJ2-1
cdr3_aa: CATGEVAGGRNEQFF
cdr3_nt: TGTGCCACCGGGGAGGTAGCGGGAGGGCGCAATGAGCAGTTCTTC